The T cell receptor (beta chain) under discussion was sequenced for a study of response to subunit inactivated influenza vaccine. Findings and caveats of the study: The authors put forward the suggestion that each seasonal influenza vaccination may bring in only a limited number of new T cells.

From the RT-PCR reads, TCRdb called clonotypes with MiXCR, one entry per CDR3 protein. This table has roughly 790,000 distinct CDR3 sequences, 21% appearing once. V lost 3 bases and J 7 bases, leaving 7 bases between the germline ends. Germline V lookup: CDR1 DFQATT, CDR2 SNEGSKA (reference sequence). The length of the CDR3 is 12 residues. Note on this clonotype: Antigen unknown.

The sequence derives from a man aged 45-65 years who received an inactivated influenza vaccine. The gene calls are TRBV20-1 and TRBJ1-6; D not certain. The input for sequencing was PBMCs from blood, taken 4 to 6 days after vaccination. This CDR3 is CSASPSNSPLHF. The CDR3 DNA reads TGCAGTGCTAGTCCGTCAAATTCACCCCTCCACTTT.